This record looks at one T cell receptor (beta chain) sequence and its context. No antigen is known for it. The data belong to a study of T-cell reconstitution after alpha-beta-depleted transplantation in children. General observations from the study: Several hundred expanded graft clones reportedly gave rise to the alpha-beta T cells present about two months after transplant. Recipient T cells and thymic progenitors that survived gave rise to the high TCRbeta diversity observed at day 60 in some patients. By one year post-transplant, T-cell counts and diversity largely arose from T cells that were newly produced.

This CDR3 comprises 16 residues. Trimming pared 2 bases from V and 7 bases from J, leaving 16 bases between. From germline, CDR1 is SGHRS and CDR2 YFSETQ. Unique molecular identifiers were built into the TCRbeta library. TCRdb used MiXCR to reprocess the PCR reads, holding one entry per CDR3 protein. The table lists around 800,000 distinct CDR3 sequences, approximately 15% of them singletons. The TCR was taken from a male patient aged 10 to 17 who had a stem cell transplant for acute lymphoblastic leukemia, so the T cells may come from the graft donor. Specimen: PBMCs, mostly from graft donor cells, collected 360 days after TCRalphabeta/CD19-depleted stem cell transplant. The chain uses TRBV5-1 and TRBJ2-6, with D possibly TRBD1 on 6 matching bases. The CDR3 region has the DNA TGCGCCAGCAGCTTCCACCAGGGGCAGGTAGCCAACGTCCTGACTTTC. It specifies CASSFHQGQVANVLTF. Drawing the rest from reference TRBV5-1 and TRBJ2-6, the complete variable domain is KAGVTQTPRYLIKTRGQQVTLSCSPISGHRSVSWYQQTPGQGLQFLFEYFSETQRNKGNFPGRFSGRQFSNSRSEMNVSTLELGDSALYLCASSFHQGQVANVLTFGAGSRLTVL.